This T cell receptor (beta chain) was sequenced in a study of molecular identifiers for immune sequencing clone quantification. Study-level findings and limits: More than 97% of effector molecules, versus under 1% of naive-cell molecules, belonged to clones above 20 RNA copies. Same-barcode identical TCR molecules could make highly expanded clones look smaller than they are.

Methods described previously, with TCR primers listed, were used for bulk TCR libraries. Each CDR3 protein gets one entry after TCRdb re-called the PCR reads with MiXCR. The sample carries more than 450,000 distinct CDR3 sequences, around 23% recorded once. Points on this clonotype: Its antigen is currently unknown. One end of the junction fails to match germline, which may point to a read error.

The CDR3 extends over 12 amino acids. Germline V lookup: CDR1 SGHRS, CDR2 YFSETQ. The authors gated naive CD8 T cells as CD8+CD4-CCR7+CD45RA+ for sorting. This sequence was found in a human donor in good health. Some libraries in this study had Jurkat cell RNA spiked in. The V and J genes are TRBV5-1 and TRBJ2-5; possibly TRBD2 for D (5 bases). The sample taken for sequencing was naive CD8+ T cells from blood, with Jurkat cell RNA spiked in. Subset here: FACS-sorted CD8+CD4-CCR7+CD45RA+ naive T cells. CDR3 sequence reads: CASGLEEETQYF. CDR3 nucleotides: TGCGCCAGCGGCTTGGAGGAAGAGACCCAGTACTTC.